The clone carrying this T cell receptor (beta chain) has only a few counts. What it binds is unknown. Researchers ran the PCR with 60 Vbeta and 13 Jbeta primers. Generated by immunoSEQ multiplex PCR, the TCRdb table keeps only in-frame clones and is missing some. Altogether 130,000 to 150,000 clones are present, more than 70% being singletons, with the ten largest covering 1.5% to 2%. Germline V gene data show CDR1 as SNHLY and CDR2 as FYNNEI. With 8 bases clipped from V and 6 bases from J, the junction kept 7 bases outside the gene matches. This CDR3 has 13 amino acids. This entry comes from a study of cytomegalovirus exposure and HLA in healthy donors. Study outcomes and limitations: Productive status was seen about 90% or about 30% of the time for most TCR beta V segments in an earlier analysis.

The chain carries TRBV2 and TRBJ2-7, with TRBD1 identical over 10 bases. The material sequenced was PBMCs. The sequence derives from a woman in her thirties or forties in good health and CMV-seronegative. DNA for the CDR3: TGTGCCAGCCGAGACAGGGGGCGTAGCGAGCAGTACTTC. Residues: CASRDRGRSEQYF.